This entry lists 23 T cell receptor beta chains sequenced from one sample in a study of blood T cell repertoires in COVID-19 (dated by TCRdb to about 2020). The method was the immunoSEQ multiplex PCR assay. TCRdb mirrors the immuneACCESS table, restricted to in-frame sequences. Some clones are absent from its copies; in checked studies, under half trace to an unresolved V gene, and the reason for the others is unknown. The sample records roughly 320,000 clones, just under 90% of which are singletons. The ten largest clonotypes hold just under 6.5% of the sample. The source material was peripheral blood. The source of these receptors is a woman in her 50s with COVID-19, enrolled during active disease.

The CDR3 here is CATSRDQGTGELFF. In DNA form, the CDR3 reads TGTGCCACCAGCAGAGATCAGGGCACCGGGGAGCTGTTTTTT. The V and J genes are TRBV15 and TRBJ2-2; TRBD1 is a possible D gene (5 bases). The CDR3 totals 14 residues. V was shortened by 0 bases and J by 4 bases, with 6 bases between the two germline ends. The V gene's germline CDR1 is LNHNV and CDR2 YYDKDF (reference sequence).

The chain combines TRBV7-9 with TRBJ2-3, with TRBD1 identical over 11 bases. Losses at the gene ends were 4 bases for V and 6 bases for J; bases not matched to a gene: 12. This CDR3 is built from 17 residues. Germline V gives CDR1 SEHNR, CDR2 FQNEAQ (reference sequence). In DNA, the CDR3 is TGTGCCAGCAGCTCCGGACAGGGGGCTCCCACGCGGGATACGCAGTATTTT. Protein sequence: CASSSGQGAPTRDTQYF.

This rearrangement joins TRBV5-4 to TRBJ1-1, with D tentatively TRBD1 (5 bases). Germline V lookup: CDR1 SGHNT, CDR2 YYREEE (reference sequence). This CDR3 is built from 17 residues. Deletions cut 0 bases from V and 0 bases from J, with 15 bases between. Written as DNA, the CDR3 is TGTGCCAGCAGCTTGGGGGCTTGGGGGGGACTGAACACTGAAGCTTTCTTT. It specifies CASSLGAWGGLNTEAFF. The full variable domain, its missing parts supplied by reference TRBV5-4 and TRBJ1-1, is ETGVTQSPTHLIKTRGQQVTLRCSSQSGHNTVSWYQQALGQGPQFIFQYYREEENGRGNFPPRFSGLQFPNYSSELNVNALELDDSALYLCASSLGAWGGLNTEAFFGQGTRLTVV.

The genes are TRBV5-4 and TRBJ1-2; 8 bases line up with TRBD1. V shed 4 bases, J shed 4 bases, and the junction held 6 bases outside the gene matches. This CDR3 spans 14 amino acids. Germline V CDR1 and CDR2: SGHNT, YYREEE (reference sequence). CDR3 protein: CASSVDRGVYGYTF. DNA of the CDR3: TGTGCCAGCAGCGTCGACAGGGGTGTCTATGGCTACACCTTC.

The CDR3 here is CASSLRTSYNSPLHF. CDR3 coding DNA: TGTGCCAGCAGTCTTAGGACATCCTATAATTCACCCCTCCACTTT. The genes are TRBV6-5 and TRBJ1-6; the D gene is possibly TRBD1 (5 bases). This CDR3 is 15 amino acids long. Trimming pared 5 bases from V and 1 base from J, leaving 9 bases between. The germline V gene has CDR1 MNHEY and CDR2 SVGAGI.

This chain links TRBV25-1 with TRBJ2-5, with D possibly TRBD1 on 6 matching bases. V was cut by 4 bases and J by 4 bases, with 16 bases left in between. This CDR3 is built from 15 residues. CDR1 is MGHDK, CDR2 SYGVNS, per germline. The CDR3 DNA sequence: TGTGCCAGCAGTGCAACAGGGTTTTCGGTAGAGACCCAGTACTTC. Translation: CASSATGFSVETQYF.

This chain uses TRBV24-1 with TRBJ2-5; the match to TRBD1 covers 10 bases. CDR3 length: 16 residues. Per germline, CDR1 KGHDR and CDR2 SFDVKD. V shed 3 bases, J shed 5 bases, and the junction held 8 bases outside the gene matches. The CDR3 loop is CATSDNTGTGEETQYF. The CDR3 region has the DNA TGTGCCACCAGTGATAACACCGGGACAGGGGAGGAGACCCAGTACTTC.

This chain joins TRBV5-1 and TRBJ1-1, with D possibly being TRBD1 (5 bases). The V end lost 3 bases, the J end lost 2 bases, and 8 bases lay between the germline ends. Per germline, CDR1 SGHRS and CDR2 YFSETQ. CDR3 length: 13 amino acids. The CDR3 sequence is CASSYRSNTEAFF. CDR3 coding DNA: TGCGCCAGCAGCTACAGGTCAAACACTGAAGCTTTCTTT. The full variable domain, rest sourced from reference TRBV5-1 and TRBJ1-1, is KAGVTQTPRYLIKTRGQQVTLSCSPISGHRSVSWYQQTPGQGLQFLFEYFSETQRNKGNFPGRFSGRQFSNSRSEMNVSTLELGDSALYLCASSYRSNTEAFFGQGTRLTVV.

The chain employs TRBV3-1 (or the pseudogene TRBV3-2) and TRBJ2-7; D perhaps matches TRBD1 (6 bases). The CDR3 is 14 amino acids. Germline CDR1 is LGHDT and CDR2 is YNNKEL (reference sequence). Trimming shortened V by 6 bases and J by 1 base, and 13 bases separated the two germline ends. CDR3 sequence reads: CASRDSNWSYEQYF. CDR3 DNA: TGTGCCAGCAGGGACAGCAATTGGTCCTACGAGCAGTACTTC.

The chain joins TRBV6-5 to TRBJ1-3, with a weak D call TRBD1 (6 bases). This CDR3 region has 14 residues. The germline gives CDR1 MNHEY, CDR2 SVGAGI. Trimming removed 5 bases from V and 4 bases from J, with 12 bases in between. The CDR3: CASSPTGRGNTIYF. In DNA, the CDR3 is TGTGCCAGCAGTCCCACAGGGCGAGGAAACACCATATATTTT.

The chain uses TRBV6-1 and TRBJ2-7; the match to TRBD1 covers 7 bases. J lost 2 bases, V lost 3 bases, and 7 bases had no gene match. This CDR3 comprises 15 residues. CDR1 MNHNS and CDR2 SASEGT come from the germline V gene. CDR3 loop: CASSEVGQIPYEQYF. The CDR3 DNA reads as TGTGCCAGCAGTGAGGTGGGACAGATCCCCTACGAGCAGTACTTC.

V gene TRBV11-2 combines with J gene TRBJ1-1; D not resolved. The V gene's germline CDR1 is SGHAT and CDR2 FQNNGV. V shed 5 bases and J shed 1 base, with 8 bases lying between them. The CDR3 totals 13 residues. CDR3 nucleotides: TGTGCCAGCAGCCGCGAGAGGAACACTGAAGCTTTCTTT. Protein product: CASSRERNTEAFF.

The rearrangement uses TRBV9 and TRBJ2-5, with 8 positions matching TRBD2. Germline CDR1 reads SGDLS; CDR2 reads YYNGEE. This CDR3 region has 12 residues. The trim removed 6 bases at V and 5 bases at J, leaving 3 bases unmatched. As DNA, the CDR3 is TGTGCCAGCACCGGGAGGGATGAGACCCAGTACTTC. Protein product: CASTGRDETQYF.

This sequence joins TRBV7-9 and TRBJ2-7; D is perhaps TRBD1 (5 bases). This CDR3 contains 13 residues. V was clipped by 4 bases and J by 6 bases, with 13 bases between them. In germline, CDR1 is SEHNR, CDR2 FQNEAQ (reference sequence). The DNA of the CDR3 is TGTGCCAGCAGCTGGGGCCAGGGTTCCGAGCAGTACTTC. This sequence encodes CASSWGQGSEQYF.

The chain links TRBV7-8 to TRBJ2-1, with 11 bases fitting TRBD2. The CDR3 length is 18 residues. CDR1 is SGHVS and CDR2 is FQNEAQ in the germline V gene. V shed 7 bases, J shed 4 bases, and the junction held 15 bases outside the gene matches. The chain's CDR3 is CASTPRATSGIVYNEQFF. CDR3 nucleotide sequence: TGTGCCAGCACCCCGCGAGCGACTAGCGGGATAGTATACAATGAGCAGTTCTTC.

The J gene is TRBJ1-1, the V gene TRBV19; tentatively, D is TRBD1 (6 bases). From germline, CDR1 is LNHDA and CDR2 SQIVND (reference sequence). CDR3 length equals 16 residues. V was cut by 2 bases and J by 7 bases, with 20 bases left in between. CDR3 sequence: CASSIYGRYRAGEAFF. CDR3 sequence (DNA): TGTGCCAGTAGTATATATGGGCGATACAGGGCGGGTGAAGCTTTCTTT.

J is TRBJ2-5 and V is TRBV5-6, with TRBD1 identical over 7 bases. Germline CDR1 SGHDT, CDR2 YYEEEE. J was trimmed by 5 bases and V by 5 bases; bases with no gene match: 12. The CDR3 sequence is 15 residues long. CDR3 nucleotide sequence: TGTGCCAGCAGTTCTGCGACAGGGATTAGGGAGACCCAGTACTTC. Encoded protein: CASSSATGIRETQYF.

V gene TRBV7-3 combines with J gene TRBJ1-1; the match to TRBD1 covers 7 bases. The CDR3 extends over 15 amino acids. With V trimmed by 5 bases and J by 1 base, 7 bases remained unmatched. Germline CDR1 is SGHTA and CDR2 is FQGTGA. The CDR3 sequence: CASSTQGGANTEAFF. In DNA form, the CDR3 reads TGTGCCAGCAGCACCCAGGGGGGTGCGAACACTGAAGCTTTCTTT.

The chain links TRBV27 to TRBJ2-3; D unresolved. V lost 6 bases to trimming and J lost 1 base, with 8 bases between them. This CDR3 region has 13 residues. CDR1 MNHEY and CDR2 SMNVEV come from the germline V gene (reference sequence). CDR3 in amino acids: CASSFGGTDTQYF. The CDR3 DNA follows: TGTGCCAGCAGCTTTGGAGGCACAGATACGCAGTATTTT.

The rearrangement uses TRBV5-4 and TRBJ1-1; a possible D gene is TRBD1 (6 bases). Trimming shortened V by 4 bases and J by 1 base, and 14 bases separated the two germline ends. This CDR3 comprises 15 residues. Germline V gene lookup returns CDR1 SGHNT and CDR2 YYREEE (reference sequence). CDR3 coding DNA: TGTGCCAGCAGCCCAGGGGTGACAGGGAACACTGAAGCTTTCTTT. Translation: CASSPGVTGNTEAFF.

CDR3 bases: TGTGCCAGCAGCTCTAAGGGACAGGAGGGCGGCTACACCTTC. Translation: CASSSKGQEGGYTF. The genes are TRBV7-3 and TRBJ1-2; TRBD1 matches at 8 bases. V was clipped by 4 bases and J by 8 bases; unmatched bases: 9. The CDR3 is 14 amino acids. Germline loops: CDR1 SGHTA, CDR2 FQGTGA.

This clone has a single count. This sequence joins TRBV7-2 and TRBJ2-1; 8 nucleotides agree with TRBD2. J lost 4 bases, V lost 5 bases, and 7 bases had no gene match. CDR1 and CDR2 (germline): SGHTA, FQGNSA. The CDR3 totals 15 residues. The CDR3 nucleotides are TGTGCCAGCAGCAAAATCGGGGGGGGTTACAATGAGCAGTTCTTC. The encoded protein is CASSKIGGGYNEQFF.

The rearrangement links TRBV27 to TRBJ2-7; D call uncertain. Trimming removed 3 bases at V and 6 bases at J, with 12 bases between. The CDR3 length is 13 residues. Germline CDR1 reads MNHEY; CDR2 reads SMNVEV (reference sequence). The CDR3: CASSFSFAGEQYF. In DNA form, the CDR3 reads TGTGCCAGCAGTTTTAGTTTTGCCGGCGAGCAGTACTTC.